A single sample gave rise to the 21 T cell receptor beta chains below, sequenced in a study of blood T cells in healthy people across ages. A second PCR, run for about 6 to 11 cycles, used a sample-barcoded 5' primer plus a J-beta primer mix. TCRdb re-derived calls from the 5' RACE reads in MiXCR, one entry per CDR3 protein. The sample carries about a million distinct CDR3 sequences, 35% to 40% recorded once. Sequencing was carried out using blood. These receptors were taken from a man younger than 35 in good health.

This clonotype was counted between two and nine times. This chain links TRBV6-6 with TRBJ1-2; no definite D call. V gave up 4 bases and J gave up 10 bases, with 16 bases separating them. The CDR3 contains 13 residues. Germline V lookup: CDR1 MNHNY, CDR2 SVGAGI (reference sequence). CDR3 in amino acids: CASSSAALQSYTF. The CDR3 coding sequence is TGTGCCAGCAGTTCGGCCGCCCTCCAATCCTACACCTTC.

This clonotype was seen a handful of times. V usage is TRBV28 and J usage is TRBJ2-1; D may be TRBD1 (5 bases). The J call may be in error: the DNA end matches TRBJ2-7 better. Germline V gene sequence: CDR1 MDHEN, CDR2 SYDVKM. This CDR3 contains 15 residues. The CDR3 spells CASRARQRTYNEQYF. The CDR3, as DNA: TGTGCCAGCAGGGCTCGACAGAGGACCTACAATGAGCAGTACTTC.

The table lists this clonotype with a few counts. The chain joins TRBV9 to TRBJ2-3, with 7 bases fitting TRBD1. V dropped 4 bases and J dropped 0; count of bases not matched to a gene: 8. The germline CDR1 and CDR2 sequences are SGDLS and YYNGEE. This CDR3 has 16 amino acids. CDR3 in amino acids: CASSLGTAPSTDTQYF. The CDR3 coding sequence is TGTGCCAGCAGCCTAGGGACAGCCCCTAGCACAGATACGCAGTATTTT.

This clonotype was seen more than once but under ten times. The V gene is TRBV7-9, the J gene TRBJ2-1; 8 bases align to TRBD2. The CDR3 runs 16 residues. V shed 4 bases, J shed 4 bases, and the junction held 9 bases outside the gene matches. The germline CDR1 and CDR2 sequences are SEHNR and FQNEAQ (reference sequence). The CDR3 sequence: CASSSIIAGIYNEQFF. CDR3 DNA: TGTGCCAGCAGCTCAATTATAGCGGGGATTTACAATGAGCAGTTCTTC.

This clonotype has more than one count but fewer than ten. CDR3 protein: CSASLPPSRQETQYF. For the CDR3, the DNA is TGCAGTGCTAGCTTACCACCTAGCCGTCAAGAGACCCAGTACTTC. The V gene is TRBV20-1, the J gene TRBJ2-5, with D perhaps TRBD2 (5 bases). This CDR3 is 15 amino acids long. V was shortened by 3 bases and J by 2 bases, with 16 bases between the two germline ends. Per the germline V gene, CDR1 is DFQATT and CDR2 is SNEGSKA (reference sequence).

Only a few counts were recorded for this clonotype. The CDR3 DNA reads TGTGCCAGCAGCTTAGATGGGACAGGGAACTATGGCTACACCTTC. Its protein product is CASSLDGTGNYGYTF. The chain combines TRBV7-2 with TRBJ1-2; 9 nucleotides line up with TRBD1. The CDR3 spans 15 residues. Trimming at V came to 1 base and at J to 2 bases, leaving 2 bases not matched to a gene. Germline-derived CDR1 and CDR2 are SGHTA and FQGNSA.

The DNA for the CDR3 is TGTGCCAGCAGGGGACAGGACATGATGTATGGCTACACCTTC. Its protein is CASRGQDMMYGYTF. This chain joins TRBV2 and TRBJ1-2; 8 bases map to TRBD1. Germline CDR1 is SNHLY and CDR2 is FYNNEI. This CDR3 region has 14 residues. The J segment lost 5 bases and the V segment lost 6 bases, leaving 8 bases of the junction unmatched.

This chain links TRBV30 with TRBJ2-7; 9 bases are a match to TRBD2. The CDR3 contains 14 residues. The V segment lost 2 bases and the J segment 3 bases; nucleotides outside the gene matches: 5. Germline CDR1 is GTSNPN and CDR2 is SVGIG (reference sequence). The CDR3 DNA sequence: TGTGCCTGGAGTCCGGTAGCGGGGGTCTACGAGCAGTACTTC. This sequence encodes CAWSPVAGVYEQYF. The variable domain in full, with the rest retrieved from reference TRBV30 and TRBJ2-7, is SQTIHQWPATLVQPVGSPLSLECTVEGTSNPNLYWYRQAAGRGLQLLFYSVGIGQISSEVPQNLSASRPQDRQFILSSKKLLLSDSGFYLCAWSPVAGVYEQYFGPGTRLTVT.

This clonotype was found a few times. The chain is built from TRBV6-1 and TRBJ1-5; D gene uncertain. V lost 4 bases and J 6 bases, leaving 1 base between the germline ends. This CDR3 is built from 10 residues. The germline CDR1 and CDR2 sequences are MNHNS and SASEGT. The CDR3, as DNA: TGTGCCAGCAGTGGTCAGCCCCAGCATTTT. It yields the protein CASSGQPQHF.

J is TRBJ2-4 and V is TRBV20-1; D not certain. The length of the CDR3 is 13 residues. The V end was cut by 7 bases, the J end by 2 bases, with 12 bases between. Germline V gene sequence: CDR1 DFQATT, CDR2 SNEGSKA (reference sequence). CDR3 coding DNA: TGCAGTGGGAAAGGTCTAACCAAAAACATTCAGTACTTC. Its protein product is CSGKGLTKNIQYF.

The chain has TRBV20-1 and TRBJ1-2, with a tentative D call TRBD1 (5 bases). V lost 0 bases to trimming and J lost 3 bases, with 11 bases between them. Germline V lookup: CDR1 DFQATT, CDR2 SNEGSKA (reference sequence). This CDR3 has 14 amino acids. CDR3 nucleotide sequence: TGCAGTGCTAGAGATCTAGGGGCTGACTATGGCTACACCTTC. It specifies CSARDLGADYGYTF.

The gene calls are TRBV7-9 and TRBJ1-1; 8 nucleotides line up with TRBD1. Germline trimming cut 4 bases from V and 1 base from J; bases unmatched to any gene: 2. Germline-derived CDR1 and CDR2 are SEHNR and FQNEAQ (reference sequence). This CDR3 spans 14 amino acids. The CDR3 nucleotides read TGTGCCAGCAGCTCGGGACAGGCGAACACTGAAGCTTTCTTT. It is translated as CASSSGQANTEAFF.

The sample holds many counts of this clonotype. V and J are TRBV7-9 and TRBJ1-2, with D uncertain. The CDR3 extends over 11 amino acids. V gave up 5 bases and J gave up 7 bases, with 8 bases separating them. Per germline, CDR1 SEHNR and CDR2 FQNEAQ (reference sequence). The CDR3 spells CASSNSGGYTF. DNA of the CDR3: TGTGCCAGCAGCAACAGTGGTGGCTACACCTTC.

V and J are TRBV20-1 and TRBJ2-1; TRBD2 aligns across 8 bases. J lost 6 bases, V lost 4 bases, and 11 bases had no gene match. Germline-derived CDR1 and CDR2 are DFQATT and SNEGSKA (reference sequence). CDR3 length equals 15 residues. CDR3 nucleotide sequence: TGCAGTGCTAACCCGACTAGCGCGGGGCCCAATGAGCAGTTCTTC. Its translation is CSANPTSAGPNEQFF.

This clonotype was seen a few times. This chain joins TRBV20-1 and TRBJ1-6; D is perhaps TRBD1 (5 bases). The V end lost 3 bases, the J end lost 11 bases, and 11 bases lay between the germline ends. The CDR3 extends over 12 amino acids. Germline V CDR1 and CDR2: DFQATT, SNEGSKA (reference sequence). CDR3 sequence: CSASGGVTPLHF. CDR3 in DNA: TGCAGTGCTAGTGGGGGAGTGACACCCCTCCACTTT.

The chain has TRBV6-5 and TRBJ1-2, with D hard to call. V lost 2 bases and J 10 bases, leaving 14 bases between the germline ends. The length of the CDR3 is 13 residues. Per germline, CDR1 MNHEY and CDR2 SVGAGI. The CDR3 coding sequence is TGTGCCAGCAGTTACGTCAGGTCGGGGTACTACACCTTC. This codes for CASSYVRSGYYTF.

With regard to this clonotype: Because the CDR3's place on the DNA is in doubt, the DNA is left out and the CDR3 is given as listed by TCRdb. The chain joins TRBV7-8 to TRBJ1-2; the table names TRBD1, a call not compared with the DNA. Ends included, the CDR3 has 15 residues. From germline, CDR1 is SGHVS and CDR2 FQNEAQ. This CDR3 is CASSLEVGRGIGYNF.

J is TRBJ2-5 and V is TRBV2; 9 nucleotides line up with TRBD2. CDR3 length equals 16 residues. V gave up 0 bases and J gave up 5 bases; unmatched junction bases: 7. Germline V lookup: CDR1 SNHLY, CDR2 FYNNEI. CDR3 protein: CASSEAPGLAGETQYF. The CDR3 bases are TGTGCCAGCAGTGAAGCTCCGGGACTAGCTGGTGAGACCCAGTACTTC.

A word on this clonotype: A junction boundary mismatches the germline segment, possibly from a read error. The gene calls are TRBV6-5 and TRBJ1-5; D is uncertain. Germline V gives CDR1 MNHEY, CDR2 SVGAGI. The CDR3 is 14 residues long. The CDR3 region is CASSDSGYNQPQHF. In DNA form, the CDR3 reads TGTGCCAGCAGTGACTCGGGTTACAATCAGCCCCAGCATTTT.

This clonotype was seen at least ten times. The chain links TRBV4-1 to TRBJ1-1; a possible D gene is TRBD1 (5 bases). The CDR3 loop spans 14 amino acids. V gave up 0 bases and J gave up 1 base, with 6 bases separating them. Per the germline V gene, CDR1 is MGHRA and CDR2 is YSYEKL. The CDR3, as DNA: TGCGCCAGCAGCCAAGAGAGGGGGAACACTGAAGCTTTCTTT. It yields the protein CASSQERGNTEAFF.

The gene calls are TRBV21-1 and TRBJ1-2; no DNA check was done on the table's D call, TRBD1. TRBV21-1 has pseudogene status. The CDR3 totals 20 residues. CDR3 DNA sequence: TGTGCCAGCAGCCCCAACCGCCGGGCCTCTGATTTCCCCCCCTGGTGTGGCTACACCTTC. Its protein is CASSPNRRASDFPPWCGYTF.